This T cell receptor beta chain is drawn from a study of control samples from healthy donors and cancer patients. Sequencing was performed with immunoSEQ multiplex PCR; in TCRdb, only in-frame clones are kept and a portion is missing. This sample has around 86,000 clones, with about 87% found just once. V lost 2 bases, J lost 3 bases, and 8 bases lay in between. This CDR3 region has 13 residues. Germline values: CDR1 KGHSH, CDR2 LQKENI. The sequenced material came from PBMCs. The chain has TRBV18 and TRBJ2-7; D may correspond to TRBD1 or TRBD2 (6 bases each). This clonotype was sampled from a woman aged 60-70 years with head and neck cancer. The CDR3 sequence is CASSPRGDYEQYF. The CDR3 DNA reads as TGTGCCAGCTCACCAAGGGGGGACTACGAGCAGTACTTC.